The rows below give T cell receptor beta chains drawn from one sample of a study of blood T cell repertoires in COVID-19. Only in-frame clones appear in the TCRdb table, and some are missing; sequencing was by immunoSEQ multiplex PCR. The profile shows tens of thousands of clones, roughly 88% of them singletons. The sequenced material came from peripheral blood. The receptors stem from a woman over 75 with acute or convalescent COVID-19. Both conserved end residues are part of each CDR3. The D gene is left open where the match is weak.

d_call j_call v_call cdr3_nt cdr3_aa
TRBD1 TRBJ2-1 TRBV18 TGTGCCAGCTCGCCCTCGACAGGGGACAATGAGCAGTTCTTC CASSPSTGDNEQFF
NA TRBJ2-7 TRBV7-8 TGTGCCAGCAGCACGGCCAGGGTATCCTACGAGCAGTACTTC CASSTARVSYEQYF
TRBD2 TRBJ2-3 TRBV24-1 TGTGCCGTTTCTTCGGGGGGGCCTGCTGATACGCAGTATTTT CAVSSGGPADTQYF
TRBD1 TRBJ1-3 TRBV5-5 TGTGCCAGCAGCTCGATCACCGGGACAGGGTCTTTTAGCTCTGGAAACACCATATATTTT CASSSITGTGSFSSGNTIYF
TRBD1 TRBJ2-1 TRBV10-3 TGTGCCATCAGATCGGGACAGGGGGGTAATGAGCAGTTCTTC CAIRSGQGGNEQFF
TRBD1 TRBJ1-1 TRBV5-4 TGTGCCAGCAGCTTGGGACTGCAGGGGGCGCGAACTGAAGCTTTCTTT CASSLGLQGARTEAFF
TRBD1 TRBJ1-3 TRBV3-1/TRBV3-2 TGTGCCAGCAGTTTCGACAGGGTCTCTGGAAACACCATATATTTT CASSFDRVSGNTIYF
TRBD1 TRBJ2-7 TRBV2 TGTGCCAGCACCGACAGGGTTGGGTACGAGCAGTACTTC CASTDRVGYEQYF
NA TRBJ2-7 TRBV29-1 TGCAGCGTTGTAAGTGCGGGGGCAACCTACGAGCAGTACTTC CSVVSAGATYEQYF
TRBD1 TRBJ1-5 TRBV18 TGTGCCAGCTCACCAATGAGGGCAGGGGGCTCGGGCAATCAGCCCCAGCATTTT CASSPMRAGGSGNQPQHF
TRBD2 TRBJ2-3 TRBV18 TGTGCCAGCTCACCGGGACTAGCTGTTAGCACAGATACGCAGTATTTT CASSPGLAVSTDTQYF